The clone carrying this T cell receptor beta chain appeared a few times. The antigen is unknown. The data were taken from a study of blood T cells in healthy people across ages. Notes on the study in general: More naive CD4+ cells and higher diversity marked long-lived donors relative to aged donors.

Together with a sample-barcoded 5' primer, a J-beta primer mix was included in a second PCR lasting about 7 to 12 cycles. MiXCR was run by TCRdb on the 5' RACE reads, yielding one entry per CDR3 protein. Among roughly 1,500,000 distinct CDR3 sequences listed, 42% were seen once. Healthy Russian Caucasian donors spanned ages about 6 to 100 years. Trimming removed 5 bases from V and 0 bases from J; junction bases left unmatched: 3. The CDR3 runs to 14 residues. CDR1 and CDR2 (germline): SEHNR, FQNEAQ (reference sequence). Sequenced: blood. The V gene is TRBV7-9, the J gene TRBJ2-7, with 8 nucleotides matching TRBD1. The clonotype originates from a woman in her late teens or twenties in good health. The CDR3 is CASSPTGDSYEQYF. CDR3 nucleotide sequence: TGTGCCAGCAGCCCGACAGGGGACTCCTACGAGCAGTACTTC. Looking up the rest from reference TRBV7-9 and TRBJ2-7 gives the full variable domain: DTGVSQNPRHKITKRGQNVTFRCDPISEHNRLYWYRQTLGQGPEFLTYFQNEAQLEKSRLLSDRFSAERPKGSFSTLEIQRTEQGDSAMYLCASSPTGDSYEQYFGPGTRLTVT.